This T cell receptor beta chain is drawn from a study of blood T cell repertoires in COVID-19. Study-level background: Sample material is recorded as cDNA or gDNA derived from T cells, B-cell-depleted T cells, or PBMCs.

Produced via immunoSEQ multiplex PCR; TCRdb's table is partial and in-frame only. The sample lists 150,000 to 200,000 clones; roughly 78% were seen once. The clonotype originates from a woman older than 75 with active or convalescent COVID-19. Sequencing input: peripheral blood.

This CDR3 is CASSQGPRPPDTQYF. CDR3 bases: TGTGCCAGCAGCCAAGGGCCCCGCCCCCCGGATACGCAGTATTTT. This sequence joins TRBV3-1 (or the pseudogene TRBV3-2) and TRBJ2-3; D is unresolved. This CDR3 contains 15 residues. Germline lookup yields CDR1 LGHDT and CDR2 YNNKEL (reference sequence). Trimming took 1 base from V and 6 from J, leaving 14 bases between them.